Below are 25 T cell receptor beta chains sequenced from a single sample in a study of identical twins. TCRdb analysed the 5' RACE reads with MiXCR anew, one entry per CDR3 protein. The data show under 350,000 distinct CDR3 sequences, 8% to 9.5% seen once. These data also featured in a second study, about yellow fever vaccine responses in identical twins.

Sequencing was carried out using CD8+ T cells sorted from blood. The receptor set was obtained from a woman aged 18 to 35 in good health.

This clonotype was counted a few times. V gene TRBV6-5 combines with J gene TRBJ2-5; D uncertain. From germline, CDR1 is MNHEY and CDR2 SVGAGI. This CDR3 has 15 residues. The germline V and J ends were trimmed by 2 bases and 3 bases, with 13 bases remaining between them. The CDR3 coding sequence is TGTGCCAGCAGTTACGGGTATGGTAATGAAGAGACCCAGTACTTC. This codes for CASSYGYGNEETQYF.

This clonotype was counted many times. This chain connects TRBV7-3 to TRBJ2-3; perhaps TRBD2 as D (5 bases). V was cut by 4 bases and J by 4 bases, with 12 bases left in between. CDR1 SGHTA and CDR2 FQGTGA come from the germline V gene. The CDR3 covers 14 residues. The CDR3 protein is CASSSGLRADTQYF. CDR3 nucleotide sequence: TGTGCCAGCAGCTCCGGTTTGAGGGCAGATACGCAGTATTTT.

This clonotype was seen many times. CDR3 residues: CASSHTYGSYEQYF. CDR3 nucleotides: TGTGCCAGCAGCCATACTTACGGGTCCTACGAGCAGTACTTC. V usage is TRBV3-1 and J usage is TRBJ2-7, with unresolved D. V gave up 3 bases and J gave up 1 base, with 10 bases separating them. The CDR3 has 14 residues. Germline loops: CDR1 LGHDT, CDR2 YNNKEL (reference sequence).

The CDR3 DNA reads as TGTGCCAGTAGAGCGGGCCCAGGCCTTGAAGCTTTCTTT. Amino acids: CASRAGPGLEAFF. The chain carries TRBV19 and TRBJ1-1, with D unresolved. V shed 6 bases and J shed 7 bases, with 15 bases lying between them. Looked up from germline, CDR1 is LNHDA and CDR2 is SQIVND (reference sequence). The CDR3 covers 13 residues. Looking up the rest from reference TRBV19 and TRBJ1-1 gives the full variable domain: DGGITQSPKYLFRKEGQNVTLSCEQNLNHDAMYWYRQDPGQGLRLIYYSQIVNDFQKGDIAEGYSVSREKKESFPLTVTSAQKNPTAFYLCASRAGPGLEAFFGQGTRLTVV.

The chain carries TRBV7-9 and TRBJ2-1, with a possible D match to TRBD2 (6 bases). The germline V gene has CDR1 SEHNR and CDR2 FQNEAQ (reference sequence). Trimming cost V 5 bases and J 2 bases, with 13 bases left between them. This CDR3 spans 15 amino acids. CDR3 region: CASSPLAGPYNEQFF. CDR3 nucleotide sequence: TGTGCCAGCAGCCCCCTTGCGGGACCCTACAATGAGCAGTTCTTC.

This clonotype was counted between two and nine times. The chain has TRBV29-1 and TRBJ2-7; unclear D gene. Germline assignment: CDR1 SQVTM and CDR2 ANQGSEA. Trimming removed 1 base at V and 6 bases at J, with 10 bases between. The CDR3 is 12 amino acids. CDR3 DNA: TGCAGCGTTGAAGGCACTACGGGCGAGCAGTACTTC. Protein sequence: CSVEGTTGEQYF.

In this sample, this clonotype turned up many times. V is TRBV24-1 and J is TRBJ1-1; no clear D gene. Trimming left V 11 bases short and J 4 bases short, with 25 bases between. The CDR3 has 16 residues. Per the germline V gene, CDR1 is KGHDR and CDR2 is SFDVKD. CDR3 region: CANRSFKLLFVTEAFF. CDR3 DNA sequence: TGTGCCAATCGGTCCTTCAAGCTCCTCTTCGTCACTGAAGCTTTCTTT.

This clonotype was seen many times. The chain recombines TRBV9 with TRBJ2-1; no definite D call. The V gene lost 4 bases and the J gene lost 11 bases, with 13 bases spanning the gap. Germline-derived CDR1 and CDR2 are SGDLS and YYNGEE. This CDR3 has 12 amino acids. CDR3 sequence: CASSTATTKQFF. The DNA for the CDR3 is TGTGCCAGCAGCACCGCAACAACCAAGCAGTTCTTC.

This chain links TRBV4-1 with TRBJ1-2, with 7 bases that match TRBD1. Germline loops: CDR1 MGHRA, CDR2 YSYEKL. The length of the CDR3 is 15 residues. With V trimmed by 0 bases and J by 7 bases, 8 bases remained unmatched. CDR3 protein: CASSQEMGQPGGYTF. CDR3 nucleotide sequence: TGCGCCAGCAGCCAAGAGATGGGACAGCCGGGTGGCTACACCTTC.

V is TRBV20-1 and J is TRBJ2-7; 12 nucleotides line up with TRBD2. Trimming removed 0 bases from V and 5 bases from J; junction bases left unmatched: 5. Germline V gene sequence: CDR1 DFQATT, CDR2 SNEGSKA (reference sequence). This CDR3 has 15 residues. Here the CDR3 reads CSARDILAGGNEQYF. The DNA of the CDR3 is TGCAGTGCTAGAGATATCCTAGCGGGAGGGAACGAGCAGTACTTC.

The V gene is TRBV12-3 or TRBV12-4, the J gene TRBJ1-6, with D perhaps TRBD1 (6 bases). The CDR3 runs to 15 residues. Trimming removed 7 bases at V and 3 bases at J, with 13 bases between. The CDR3 reads CASTLSDSYNSPLHF. The CDR3 coding sequence is TGTGCCAGCACCCTCTCGGACAGCTATAATTCACCCCTCCACTTT.

The sample holds many counts of this clonotype. V and J are TRBV29-1 and TRBJ2-7; 7 bases are shared with TRBD1. Germline V CDR1 and CDR2: SQVTM, ANQGSEA. This CDR3 comprises 13 residues. V gave up 8 bases and J gave up 0 bases; unmatched junction bases: 7. CDR3 sequence (DNA): TGCAGCATACAGGGGCCCAGCTCCTACGAGCAGTACTTC. Residues: CSIQGPSSYEQYF.

This clonotype appeared a few times. The chain recombines TRBV4-3 with TRBJ2-5; no firm D call. V gave up 0 bases and J gave up 5 bases, with 13 bases separating them. Germline V lookup: CDR1 LGHNA, CDR2 YSLEER. CDR3 length: 15 amino acids. The CDR3: CASSQDRWSWETQYF. DNA of the CDR3: TGCGCCAGCAGCCAAGATAGGTGGAGCTGGGAGACCCAGTACTTC.

The table lists this clonotype with many counts. The chain employs TRBV4-1 and TRBJ2-7; 7 bases are shared with TRBD2. Trimming removed 4 bases from V and 7 bases from J; junction bases left unmatched: 10. CDR1 and CDR2 from the germline V gene are MGHRA and YSYEKL. The CDR3 length is 14 residues. This CDR3 is CASSRGLGGGEQYF. The CDR3 DNA is TGCGCCAGCAGCCGAGGATTGGGGGGAGGGGAGCAGTACTTC.

The chain recombines TRBV19 with TRBJ2-6; D is possibly TRBD2 (7 bases). Trimming stripped 11 bases from V and 3 bases from J, with 23 bases between. Germline V CDR1 and CDR2: LNHDA, SQIVND (reference sequence). The CDR3 is 17 amino acids. The CDR3 DNA reads as TGTGCCGGGGGGGGCACCAAAATCGTACTTGGGGCCAACGTCCTGACTTTC. It is translated as CAGGGTKIVLGANVLTF.

V and J are TRBV14 and TRBJ1-1; D uncertain. V was shortened by 1 base and J by 5 bases, with 11 bases between the two germline ends. Germline V CDR1 and CDR2: SGHDN, FVKESK. This CDR3 is 14 amino acids long. The CDR3 DNA reads as TGTGCCAGCAGCCAAGGAGGGAGTGGAACTGAAGCTTTCTTT. Translating gives CASSQGGSGTEAFF.

The CDR3 sequence is CASSQGGLGDTIYF. CDR3 bases: TGCGCCAGCAGCCAAGGAGGCCTTGGTGACACCATATATTTT. J is TRBJ1-3 and V is TRBV4-1; D not resolved. CDR3 size: 14 residues. The germline V gene encodes CDR1 MGHRA and CDR2 YSYEKL. Trimming stripped 1 base from V and 8 bases from J, with 12 bases between.

This clonotype was detected ten times or more. The chain joins TRBV20-1 to TRBJ2-5; maybe TRBD2 (5 bases). The germline V gene encodes CDR1 DFQATT and CDR2 SNEGSKA (reference sequence). V shed 1 base and J shed 5 bases, with 17 bases lying between them. The CDR3 length is 15 residues. The CDR3 sequence: CSARGTFKNAETQYF. The CDR3 bases are TGCAGTGCTAGAGGGACTTTCAAGAACGCGGAGACCCAGTACTTC.

The chain is built from TRBV20-1 and TRBJ2-2; perhaps TRBD2 as D (6 bases). Germline lookup yields CDR1 DFQATT and CDR2 SNEGSKA (reference sequence). V lost 5 bases and J 2 bases, leaving 12 bases between the germline ends. The CDR3 contains 14 residues. The CDR3 loop is CSARDFQNTGELFF. CDR3 DNA: TGCAGTGCTCGGGACTTCCAAAACACCGGGGAGCTGTTTTTT.

This clonotype was found a few times. The V call is TRBV24-1, the J call TRBJ2-1; maybe TRBD2 (5 bases). Germline assignment: CDR1 KGHDR and CDR2 SFDVKD. V lost 3 bases to trimming and J lost 9 bases, with 11 bases between them. This CDR3 is 13 amino acids long. CDR3 sequence reads: CATSDGLAIEQFF. The CDR3 nucleotides are TGTGCCACCAGTGATGGGCTAGCTATTGAGCAGTTCTTC.

This clonotype was seen ten or more times. The gene calls are TRBV4-2 and TRBJ2-1; possibly TRBD2 for D (5 bases). V lost 0 bases to trimming and J lost 2 bases, with 8 bases between them. The CDR3 has 15 residues. CDR1 is LGHNA and CDR2 is YNFKEQ in the germline V gene. The CDR3 loop is CASSQDSSPYNEQFF. The CDR3 bases are TGTGCCAGCAGCCAAGACTCTAGCCCCTACAATGAGCAGTTCTTC.

In its sample, this clonotype was seen a few times. The chain couples TRBV19 to TRBJ1-4; unclear D gene. Germline-derived CDR1 and CDR2 are LNHDA and SQIVND (reference sequence). The CDR3 has 13 residues. V lost 10 bases and J 7 bases, leaving 16 bases between the germline ends. Here the CDR3 DNA reads TGTGCCACCGCCCCAACCCGAGGTGAAAAACTGTTTTTT. Its translation is CATAPTRGEKLFF.

The chain uses TRBV6-1 and TRBJ2-3; TRBD2 is a possible D gene (6 bases). Trimming removed 2 bases at V and 2 bases at J, with 17 bases between. Per the germline V gene, CDR1 is MNHNS and CDR2 is SASEGT. This CDR3 region has 17 residues. The CDR3 DNA reads TGTGCCAGCAGTGAAAATATTGGGGGGTGGTTCACAGATACGCAGTATTTT. This gives the protein CASSENIGGWFTDTQYF.

This clonotype was observed a few times. V and J are TRBV7-9 and TRBJ2-7; D remains ambiguous. The ends were cut back, 3 bases at V and 2 bases at J, with 14 bases in the middle. CDR1 is SEHNR, CDR2 FQNEAQ, per germline (reference sequence). This CDR3 is 15 amino acids long. Written as DNA, the CDR3 is TGTGCCAGCAGCTTTGAACACCCCAGCCCCTACGAGCAGTACTTC. It specifies CASSFEHPSPYEQYF.

The V call is TRBV2, the J call TRBJ2-7; D may be TRBD1 (6 bases). V was shortened by 6 bases and J by 3 bases, with 18 bases between the two germline ends. The CDR3 runs to 15 residues. Germline CDR1 is SNHLY and CDR2 is FYNNEI. Here the CDR3 reads CASSDNRVILYEQYF. The CDR3 DNA sequence: TGTGCCAGCAGCGATAACAGGGTTATCCTCTACGAGCAGTACTTC. Drawing the rest from reference TRBV2 and TRBJ2-7, the complete variable domain is EPEVTQTPSHQVTQMGQEVILRCVPISNHLYFYWYRQILGQKVEFLVSFYNNEISEKSEIFDDQFSVERPDGSNFTLKIRSTKLEDSAMYFCASSDNRVILYEQYFGPGTRLTVT.